The clone carrying this TCR beta chain came up many times. Antigen unknown. The data stem from a study of Graves' ophthalmopathy and Graves' hyperthyroidism. Study as a whole: Before any treatment was given, at initial diagnosis, peripheral blood was collected. The study's findings and limits: Stable hyperthyroidism and ophthalmopathy were told apart by a 13-signature model, which achieved about 90% sensitivity and approximately 82% specificity. In predicting ophthalmopathy progression, the model reached 65% to 71% sensitivity and 72.22% specificity. Detected in blood as well were most expanded thyroid clonotypes with frequency above 0.001.

The CDR3 runs 13 residues. V lost 11 bases and J lost 2; bases outside the gene matches: 9. CDR1 SGHTA and CDR2 FQGNSA come from the germline V gene. Transcripts of RNA were the source for amplifying TCR beta CDR3 regions. In the first round, RT-PCR was carried out with HTBI primers, and a multiplex PCR formed the second round. Using its own MiXCR run on the multiplex PCR reads, TCRdb lists one record per CDR3 protein. Seen here are 650,000 to 800,000 distinct CDR3 sequences, 35% to 50% observed once, and the top ten hold around 3.3%. The rearrangement joins TRBV7-2 to TRBJ2-7, with TRBD1 matching 7 bases. Sequenced sample: peripheral blood. The clonotype originates from an adult man with Graves' ophthalmopathy. Written as DNA, the CDR3 is TGTGCCTCCACGCCAGGGGGTACCTACGAGCAGTACTTC. Translation: CASTPGGTYEQYF.